This TCR beta chain is drawn from a study of molecular identifiers for immune sequencing clone quantification. In the study overall: Sequencing covered four of five parts into which replicate RNA from about 20,000 or 100,000 naive CD8 cells was split.

Germline-derived CDR1 and CDR2 are MNHNS and SASEGT. Trimming cost V 2 bases and J 1 base, with 14 bases left between them. The length of the CDR3 is 16 residues. TCRdb recomputed calls from the PCR reads with MiXCR, one row per CDR3 protein. The table lists 70,000 to 90,000 distinct CDR3 sequences, about 21% of them singletons, with 0.8% to 1.2% in the top ten. Notes on the study in general: More than 98% of effector molecules, versus under 1% of naive-cell molecules, belonged to clones above 20 RNA copies.

This clonotype appeared many times. Its antigen is unknown. For naive CD8 T cells, sorting used the CD8+CD4-CCR7+CD45RA+ phenotype. The source is a human donor in good health. Some libraries in this study had Jurkat cell RNA spiked in. Sample: naive CD8+ T cells from blood, with Jurkat cell RNA spiked in. Subset of the sample: FACS-sorted CD8+CD4-CCR7+CD45RA+ naive T cells. The chain carries TRBV6-1 and TRBJ1-1; D unresolved. CDR3 loop: CASSEYPAIKNTEAFF. CDR3 nucleotides: TGTGCCAGCAGTGAATACCCCGCGATAAAGAACACTGAAGCTTTCTTT.